The clone carrying this T cell receptor beta chain showed up many times. Unique molecular identifiers were incorporated into the prepared TCRbeta library. TCRdb independently ran MiXCR on the PCR reads; one entry per CDR3 protein. Here the sample spans about 230,000 distinct CDR3 sequences, approximately 9.8% being singletons. This entry is derived from a study of T-cell reconstitution after alpha-beta-depleted transplantation in children. The V end was cut by 0 bases, the J end by 7 bases, with 16 bases between. CDR3 length: 15 amino acids. Germline CDR1 and CDR2: DFQATT and SNEGSKA (reference sequence).

The chain recombines TRBV20-1 with TRBJ2-1; D ambiguous. The TCR sequence derives from a human donor who donated a stem cell graft to a child with SCID. Sequencing used PBMCs from the stem cell graft donor, obtained from the stem cell graft. Here the CDR3 reads CSARDGPGRLNEQFF. The CDR3 nucleotides are TGCAGTGCTAGAGATGGTCCCGGACGCCTGAATGAGCAGTTCTTC.